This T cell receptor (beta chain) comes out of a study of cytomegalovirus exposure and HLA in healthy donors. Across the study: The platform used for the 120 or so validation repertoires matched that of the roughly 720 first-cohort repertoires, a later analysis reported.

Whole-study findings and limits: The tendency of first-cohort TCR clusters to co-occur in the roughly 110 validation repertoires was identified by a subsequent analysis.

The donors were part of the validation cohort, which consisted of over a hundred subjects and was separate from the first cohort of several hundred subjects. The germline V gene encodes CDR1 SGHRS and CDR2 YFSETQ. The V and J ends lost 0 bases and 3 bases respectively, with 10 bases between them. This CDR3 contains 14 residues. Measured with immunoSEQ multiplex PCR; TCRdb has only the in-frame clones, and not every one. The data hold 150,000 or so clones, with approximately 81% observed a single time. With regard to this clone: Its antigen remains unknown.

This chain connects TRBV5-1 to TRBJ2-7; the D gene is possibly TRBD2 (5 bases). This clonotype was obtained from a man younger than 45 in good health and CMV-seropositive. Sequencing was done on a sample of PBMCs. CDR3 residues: CASSLEGLSYEQYF. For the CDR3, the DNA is TGCGCCAGCAGCTTGGAAGGACTGAGCTACGAGCAGTACTTC.